Listed below are T cell receptor beta chains from one sample, sequenced in a study of T cell therapy after organ transplantation. These receptors have no known antigen. Clones were sequenced by immunoSEQ multiplex PCR, and TCRdb holds only the in-frame ones, with some missing. The sample records around 19,000 clones, over 80% being singletons. Sample: CD8+ T cells from blood, taken after autologous CMV-specific T cell therapy. The receptors stem from a human patient who had received a solid organ transplant and had CMV disease. Some of these T cells may belong to the graft donor. CDR3s include the opening cysteine and the closing phenylalanine or tryptophan. The D gene is left open where the match is weak. Size is stated for part of the rows, as once, few or many counts, or as a class when the clone is expanded.

d_call	j_call	v_call	clone_size	cdr3_nt	cdr3_aa
NA	TRBJ2-2	TRBV5-1	NA	TGCGCCAGCAGCGAGAATCCCGGGGAGCTGTTTTTT	CASSENPGELFF
TRBD1	TRBJ2-7	TRBV5-6	NA	TGTGCCAGCAGCTCGGACAGGGTCTCCTACGAGCAGTACTTC	CASSSDRVSYEQYF
TRBD2	TRBJ2-5	TRBV5-1	NA	TGCGCCAGCACCTCTTTCGGGGGGTACCAAGAGACCCAGTACTTC	CASTSFGGYQETQYF
NA	TRBJ1-1	TRBV4-3	NA	TGCGCCAGCAGCCAGAGCAGGGTCTGGGGGGAGAACACTGAAGCTTTCTTT	CASSQSRVWGENTEAFF
NA	TRBJ2-2	TRBV5-1	NA	TGCGCCAGCAGCTTGGTGTGGTCCGGGGGTGTGAACACCGGGGAGCTGTTTTTT	CASSLVWSGGVNTGELFF
NA	TRBJ1-2	TRBV7-2	NA	TGTGCCAGCAGGGAGGATGGGCGGACGTTCCTTTTTGACTATGGCTACACCTTC	CASREDGRTFLFDYGYTF
NA	TRBJ2-2	TRBV29-1	NA	TGCAGCGTTGACTCTTCGAACACCGGGGAGCTGTTTTTT	CSVDSSNTGELFF
TRBD2	TRBJ2-3	TRBV19	NA	TGTGCCAGTAGTAAGACTAGCGGGAGTGCAGATACGCAGTATTTT	CASSKTSGSADTQYF
TRBD2	TRBJ2-7	TRBV28	NA	TGTGCCAGCAGTGGACTAGCGGGTCCCGCCTACGAGCAGTACTTC	CASSGLAGPAYEQYF
NA	TRBJ1-6	TRBV2	few	TGTGCCAGCGGCGGTAGGGGGTCCTATAATTCACCCCTCCACTTT	CASGGRGSYNSPLHF
NA	TRBJ2-1	TRBV4-3	NA	TGCGCCAGCAGCCAGGATGGCGGAACCAACAATGAGCAGTTCTTC	CASSQDGGTNNEQFF
TRBD1	TRBJ2-7	TRBV6-5	NA	TGTGCCAGCAGTTACGGGACAGGGGTTTACGAGCAGTACTTC	CASSYGTGVYEQYF
TRBD2	TRBJ2-3	TRBV4-3	NA	TGCGCCAGCAGCCAAGAAGGGGGACTAGCGGGATTTAATACAGATACGCAGTATTTT	CASSQEGGLAGFNTDTQYF
TRBD1	TRBJ1-4	TRBV5-4	NA	TGTGCCAGCAGCTCCAACAGGGGTTTGCTGTTTTTT	CASSSNRGLLFF
NA	TRBJ2-1	TRBV11-2	NA	TGTGCCAGCAGCTTAGTTAGTTCCAATGAGCAGTTCTTC	CASSLVSSNEQFF
NA	TRBJ2-7	TRBV15	NA	TGTGCCACCAGCACGGGACACCTCTACGAGCAGTACTTC	CATSTGHLYEQYF
TRBD1	TRBJ2-1	TRBV14	once	TGTGCCAGCAGGAACAGGGGCAATGAGCAGTTCTTC	CASRNRGNEQFF
TRBD2	TRBJ2-7	TRBV7-8	once	TGTGCCAGCAGCTTAGCACCAGCGGGGTCCTACGAGCAGTACTTC	CASSLAPAGSYEQYF
TRBD2	TRBJ2-5	TRBV4-1	NA	TGCGCCAGCGGTCAAGCGGGAGAGGGAGAGACCCAGTACTTC	CASGQAGEGETQYF
NA	TRBJ1-4	TRBV19	NA	TGTGCCAGTAGTATTCTGGGCAGAACTAATGAAAAACTGTTTTTT	CASSILGRTNEKLFF
NA	TRBJ2-7	TRBV6-6	NA	TGTGCCAGCAGTCCGGGGGATAAGTACGAGCAGTACTTC	CASSPGDKYEQYF
TRBD2	TRBJ2-3	TRBV19	NA	TGTGCCAGTAGTATCGTGGCTAGCGGGGACGATACGCAGTATTTT	CASSIVASGDDTQYF
NA	TRBJ2-3	TRBV19	NA	TGTGCCAGTAGTAACCCGGGATCCAGCACAGATACGCAGTATTTT	CASSNPGSSTDTQYF
TRBD2	TRBJ2-2	TRBV5-1	NA	TGCGCCAGCACGGGGAGGGCTGCTACTGACGGGGAGCTGTTTTTT	CASTGRAATDGELFF
NA	TRBJ2-5	TRBV21-1	NA	TGTGCCAGCAGCAAAGCGAGTACCCCGCGGGAGACCCAGTACTTC	CASSKASTPRETQYF
TRBD1	TRBJ1-2	TRBV4-1	NA	TGCGCCAGCAGCCTACCCTTGGACAGGGGAGGCTATGGCTACACCTTC	CASSLPLDRGGYGYTF
NA	TRBJ1-1	TRBV9	few	TGTGCCAGCAACCCACAATCGGGTAACTATGAAGCTTTCTTT	CASNPQSGNYEAFF
NA	TRBJ2-3	TRBV7-8	NA	TGTGCCAGCAGCTTAGCGTCGGCGGGCCCACAGGATACGCAGTATTTT	CASSLASAGPQDTQYF
NA	TRBJ1-2	TRBV5-5	NA	TGTGCCAGCAGCCCGGAAGCCCTATCCCACTATGGCTACACCTTC	CASSPEALSHYGYTF
NA	TRBJ2-1	TRBV7-6	NA	TGTGCCAGCAGCTTATTATCGAAGGGCTCCTACAATGAGCAGTTCTTC	CASSLLSKGSYNEQFF
TRBD2	TRBJ2-7	TRBV27	NA	TGTGCCAGCAGTTTATGGCCTCCCGGGGGGATCTACGAGCAGTACTTC	CASSLWPPGGIYEQYF